The 20 T cell receptor beta chains in this list originate from one sample, sequenced in a study of shared clonotypes between healthy human individuals. Sequencing was performed with immunoSEQ multiplex PCR; in TCRdb, only in-frame clones are kept and a portion is missing. The sample lists 1,400,000 or so clones; 98% to 99% were seen once. Sequences were obtained from naive CD4+ T cells sorted from blood. The sample's subset: CD45RA+ positively selected. These receptors were taken from a man aged 25 to 45 in good health.

The chain uses TRBV28 and TRBJ2-1; 8 positions match TRBD2. The V and J ends lost 4 bases and 15 bases, in that order; junction bases with no gene match: 17. This CDR3 comprises 15 residues. Germline values: CDR1 MDHEN, CDR2 SYDVKM. The CDR3 protein is CASSSPGTRIGSWFF. In nucleotides, the CDR3 is TGTGCCAGCAGTTCTCCCGGGACTAGAATAGGGTCGTGGTTCTTC. Based on the CDR3 plus reference TRBV28 and TRBJ2-1, the full variable domain is DVKVTQSSRYLVKRTGEKVFLECVQDMDHENMFWYRQDPGLGLRLIYFSYDVKMKEKGDIPEGYSVSREKKERFSLILESASTNQTSMYLCASSSPGTRIGSWFFGPGTRLTVL.

The chain employs TRBV2 and TRBJ2-7, with D tentatively TRBD1 or TRBD2 (6 bases each). Germline CDR1 is SNHLY and CDR2 is FYNNEI. CDR3 length equals 16 residues. Deletions cut 6 bases from V and 0 bases from J, with 18 bases between. CDR3 nucleotide sequence: TGTGCCAGCAGGAAGAAGGTAGGGGGGCCCTCCTACGAGCAGTACTTC. Its protein is CASRKKVGGPSYEQYF.

On this clone: The junction and the germline gene differ at one end; a read error may be behind it. The V call is TRBV7-2, the J call TRBJ2-1; TRBD2 matches at 7 bases. CDR1 is SGHTA, CDR2 FQGNSA, per germline. This CDR3 spans 19 amino acids. CDR3 region: CASSVAWSGTSSSYNEQFF. The CDR3 DNA is TGTGCCAGCAGCGTAGCCTGGAGCGGGACCTCTAGCTCCTACAATGAGCAGTTCTTC.

The V gene is TRBV18, the J gene TRBJ1-4, with D unresolved. CDR3 length: 14 residues. Trimming removed 6 bases from V and 5 bases from J, with 13 bases in between. The germline gives CDR1 KGHSH, CDR2 LQKENI. CDR3 DNA: TGTGCCAGCTCCACGACAAGCCACAATGAAAAACTGTTTTTT. This gives the protein CASSTTSHNEKLFF.

This clone was detected once. The rearrangement uses TRBV18 and TRBJ2-3; D is unclear. The germline V and J ends were trimmed by 2 bases and 0 bases, with 9 bases remaining between them. Germline V gene sequence: CDR1 KGHSH, CDR2 LQKENI. This CDR3 is built from 15 residues. CDR3: CASSPKGISTDTQYF. The CDR3 bases are TGTGCCAGCTCACCAAAGGGAATTAGCACAGATACGCAGTATTTT.

As for this clone: Other DNA variants within this sample encode the same CDR3. This rearrangement joins TRBV7-2 to TRBJ1-1; D gene unclear. CDR1 is SGHTA, CDR2 FQGNSA, per germline. This CDR3 comprises 13 residues. V lost 1 base and J lost 1, with 4 bases in between. The CDR3 here is CASSLDRNTEAFF. In DNA, the CDR3 is TGTGCCAGCAGCTTAGACCGGAACACTGAAGCTTTCTTT.

The V and J genes are TRBV27 and TRBJ2-4; 7 bases map to TRBD2. CDR1 and CDR2 (germline): MNHEY, SMNVEV (reference sequence). The ends lost 5 bases at V and 2 bases at J; junction bases unmatched: 12. This CDR3 has 17 residues. CDR3 loop: CASSPPGRGGTKNIQYF. As DNA, the CDR3 is TGTGCCAGCAGTCCTCCGGGGCGCGGGGGAACCAAAAACATTCAGTACTTC.

The V call is TRBV11-2, the J call TRBJ1-5; 7 positions match TRBD1. J lost 2 bases, V lost 5 bases, and 6 bases had no gene match. Germline CDR1 is SGHAT and CDR2 is FQNNGV. This CDR3 contains 15 residues. CDR3 nucleotide sequence: TGTGCCAGCAGCCAGGGACAGCGGCGCAATCAGCCCCAGCATTTT. Translation: CASSQGQRRNQPQHF.

This chain uses TRBV7-9 with TRBJ1-2; 7 bases are a match to TRBD1. This CDR3 contains 15 residues. With 5 bases clipped from V and 4 bases from J, the junction kept 10 bases outside the gene matches. Germline V gene lookup returns CDR1 SEHNR and CDR2 FQNEAQ (reference sequence). In nucleotides, the CDR3 is TGTGCCAGCAGCGAACCGGGACAGACTATCTATGGCTACACCTTC. Encoded protein: CASSEPGQTIYGYTF.

The chain's CDR3 is CASSPGLAGGGEQYF. The CDR3, as DNA: TGCGCCAGCAGCCCGGGACTAGCGGGAGGGGGTGAGCAGTACTTC. The chain has TRBV5-1 and TRBJ2-7; 16 nucleotides line up with TRBD2. Losses at the gene ends were 4 bases for V and 7 bases for J; bases not matched to a gene: 5. The CDR3 has 15 residues. Germline loops: CDR1 SGHRS, CDR2 YFSETQ. Based on the CDR3 plus reference TRBV5-1 and TRBJ2-7, the full variable domain is KAGVTQTPRYLIKTRGQQVTLSCSPISGHRSVSWYQQTPGQGLQFLFEYFSETQRNKGNFPGRFSGRQFSNSRSEMNVSTLELGDSALYLCASSPGLAGGGEQYFGPGTRLTVT.

This chain links TRBV5-1 with TRBJ1-1, with D unclear. V was cut by 0 bases and J by 6 bases, with 6 bases left in between. Germline loops: CDR1 SGHRS, CDR2 YFSETQ. This CDR3 region has 12 residues. The DNA for the CDR3 is TGCGCCAGCAGCTTGGGGGCAGCTGAAGCTTTCTTT. This gives the protein CASSLGAAEAFF.

The chain links TRBV11-2 to TRBJ1-4, with D unresolved. This CDR3 has 18 amino acids. V lost 4 bases to trimming and J lost 0 bases, with 18 bases between them. Germline assignment: CDR1 SGHAT and CDR2 FQNNGV. In nucleotides, the CDR3 is TGTGCCAGCAGCTCCTCCACGAAGTTACCAGCAACTAATGAAAAACTGTTTTTT. It yields the protein CASSSSTKLPATNEKLFF.

The V and J genes are TRBV4-2 and TRBJ2-2, with D perhaps TRBD2 (5 bases). CDR1 and CDR2 from the germline V gene are LGHNA and YNFKEQ. CDR3 length: 17 residues. Trimming pared 0 bases from V and 0 bases from J, leaving 11 bases between. CDR3 nucleotide sequence: TGTGCCAGCAGCCAAGATTGGGCAGCGGCGAACACCGGGGAGCTGTTTTTT. Translated, it gives CASSQDWAAANTGELFF.

This chain connects TRBV9 to TRBJ2-2; D ambiguous. Trimming shortened V by 4 bases and J by 5 bases, and 9 bases separated the two germline ends. Germline CDR1 and CDR2: SGDLS and YYNGEE. The CDR3 length is 13 residues. Here the CDR3 reads CASSYLETGELFF. CDR3 nucleotide sequence: TGTGCCAGCAGCTATTTGGAGACCGGGGAGCTGTTTTTT.

V and J are TRBV5-6 and TRBJ2-7; 9 bases map to TRBD2. Germline V lookup: CDR1 SGHDT, CDR2 YYEEEE. This CDR3 spans 14 amino acids. After removal of 5 bases from V and 4 bases from J, the junction contained 7 bases not matched to a gene. DNA for the CDR3: TGTGCCAGCAGTCCGGGACTAGCTGAATACGAGCAGTACTTC. It encodes CASSPGLAEYEQYF.

The chain is built from TRBV5-1 and TRBJ2-6; possibly TRBD1 or TRBD2 for D (6 bases each). Trimming took off 2 bases at V and 4 bases at J, with 13 bases between the two ends. The CDR3 covers 16 residues. The germline gives CDR1 SGHRS, CDR2 YFSETQ. This CDR3 reads CASSFGGAWGANVLTF. In DNA form, the CDR3 reads TGCGCCAGCAGCTTCGGGGGCGCGTGGGGGGCCAACGTCCTGACTTTC.

Comment on this clone: This CDR3 is also generated by other DNA sequences in the sample. V is TRBV7-9 and J is TRBJ2-1, with D uncertain. This CDR3 is 12 amino acids long. V lost 2 bases to trimming and J lost 2 bases, with 1 base between them. Germline V CDR1 and CDR2: SEHNR, FQNEAQ (reference sequence). The CDR3 sequence is CASSLPYNEQFF. As DNA, the CDR3 is TGTGCCAGCAGCTTACCCTACAATGAGCAGTTCTTC. Supplemented by reference TRBV7-9 and TRBJ2-1, the full variable domain reads DTGVSQNPRHKITKRGQNVTFRCDPISEHNRLYWYRQTLGQGPEFLTYFQNEAQLEKSRLLSDRFSAERPKGSFSTLEIQRTEQGDSAMYLCASSLPYNEQFFGPGTRLTVL.

The V call is TRBV30, the J call TRBJ1-1, with TRBD1 as a possible D gene (6 bases). Trimming cost V 4 bases and J 2 bases, with 11 bases left between them. The germline CDR1 and CDR2 sequences are GTSNPN and SVGIG (reference sequence). The CDR3 has 13 residues. The CDR3, as DNA: TGTGCCTGGACCGGGACATATAACACTGAAGCTTTCTTT. This sequence encodes CAWTGTYNTEAFF. The variable domain in full, completed from reference TRBV30 and TRBJ1-1, reads SQTIHQWPATLVQPVGSPLSLECTVEGTSNPNLYWYRQAAGRGLQLLFYSVGIGQISSEVPQNLSASRPQDRQFILSSKKLLLSDSGFYLCAWTGTYNTEAFFGQGTRLTVV.

The chain employs TRBV7-9 and TRBJ1-1, with 8 bases matching TRBD1. The V gene's germline CDR1 is SEHNR and CDR2 FQNEAQ (reference sequence). After removal of 5 bases from V and 1 base from J, the junction contained 6 bases not matched to a gene. This CDR3 has 15 amino acids. The chain's CDR3 is CASSPRGQGNTEAFF. The CDR3 nucleotides are TGTGCCAGCAGCCCCCGCGGACAGGGGAACACTGAAGCTTTCTTT.

The V gene is TRBV11-1, the J gene TRBJ2-4; no clear D. The CDR3 loop spans 15 amino acids. The V and J ends lost 5 bases and 2 bases respectively, with 13 bases between them. CDR1 and CDR2 from the germline V gene are SGHAT and FQDESV (reference sequence). CDR3 nucleotides: TGTGCCAGCAGCCCCTTCGGTAGTTCCAAAAACATTCAGTACTTC. Translating it yields CASSPFGSSKNIQYF.